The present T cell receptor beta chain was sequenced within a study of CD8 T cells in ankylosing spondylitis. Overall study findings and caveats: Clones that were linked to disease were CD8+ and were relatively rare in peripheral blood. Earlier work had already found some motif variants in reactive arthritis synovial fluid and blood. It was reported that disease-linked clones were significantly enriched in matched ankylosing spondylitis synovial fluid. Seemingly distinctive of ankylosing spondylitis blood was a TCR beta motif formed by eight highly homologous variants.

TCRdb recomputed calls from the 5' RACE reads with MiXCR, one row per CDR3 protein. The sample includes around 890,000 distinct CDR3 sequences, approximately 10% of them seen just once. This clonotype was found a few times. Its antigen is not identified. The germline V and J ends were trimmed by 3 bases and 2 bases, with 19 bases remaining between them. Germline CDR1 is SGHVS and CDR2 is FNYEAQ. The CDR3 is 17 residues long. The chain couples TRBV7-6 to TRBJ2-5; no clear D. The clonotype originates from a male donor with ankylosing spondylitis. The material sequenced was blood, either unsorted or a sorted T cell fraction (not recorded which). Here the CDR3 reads CASSFSGPSTQQETQYF. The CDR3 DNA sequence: TGTGCCAGCAGCTTTTCCGGGCCGAGCACTCAACAAGAGACCCAGTACTTC.